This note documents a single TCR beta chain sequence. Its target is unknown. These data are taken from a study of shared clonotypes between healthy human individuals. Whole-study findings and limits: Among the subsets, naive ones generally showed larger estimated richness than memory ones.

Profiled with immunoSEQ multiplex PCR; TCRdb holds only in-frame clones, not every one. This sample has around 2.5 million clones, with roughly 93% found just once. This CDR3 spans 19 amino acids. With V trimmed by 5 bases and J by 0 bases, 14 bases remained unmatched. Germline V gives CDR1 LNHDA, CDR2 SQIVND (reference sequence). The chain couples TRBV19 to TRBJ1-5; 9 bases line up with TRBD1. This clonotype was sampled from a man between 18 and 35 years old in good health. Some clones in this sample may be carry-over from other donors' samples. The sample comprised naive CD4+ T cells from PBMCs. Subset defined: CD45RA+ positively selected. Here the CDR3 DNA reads TGTGCCAGTAGTCAACTCGGACAGGGGACGTCATATAGCAATCAGCCCCAGCATTTT. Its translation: CASSQLGQGTSYSNQPQHF.